The 28 T cell receptor beta chains below all came from one sample that was sequenced in a study of T cell repertoires in cytomegalovirus infection. Their recognized antigens are unknown. Via MiXCR, TCRdb re-called the reads, giving one row per CDR3 protein. The sample has around 110,000 distinct CDR3 sequences; around 10% are singletons. The sample consisted of PBMCs, sequenced either directly or after in vitro stimulation (not recorded which). All receptors come from a human donor in good health (CMV status not recorded). Some clones in this sample may be carry-over from other donors' samples.

In this sample, this clonotype turned up many times. CDR3 DNA: TGTGCCAGCAGCCCGTCCTACGAGCAGTACTTC. This encodes CASSPSYEQYF. The J gene is TRBJ2-7, the V gene TRBV7-8; D is undetermined. The CDR3 contains 11 residues. Germline CDR1 SGHVS, CDR2 FQNEAQ. V was cut by 5 bases and J by 1 base, with 3 bases left in between.

This clonotype was counted many times. The chain links TRBV6-6 to TRBJ1-4, with 7 nucleotides matching TRBD1. Germline trimming cut 2 bases from V and 0 bases from J; bases unmatched to any gene: 0. Germline CDR1 reads MNHNY; CDR2 reads SVGAGI (reference sequence). CDR3 length: 15 residues. The CDR3, as DNA: TGTGCCAGCAGTTACGGGACAGCAACTAATGAAAAACTGTTTTTT. Protein: CASSYGTATNEKLFF.

CDR3 nucleotides: TGCAGTGTCCCGCTAACCTACGAGCAGTACTTC. Its translation: CSVPLTYEQYF. The J gene is TRBJ2-7, the V gene TRBV20-1; unclear D gene. This CDR3 region has 11 residues. From germline, CDR1 is DFQATT and CDR2 SNEGSKA (reference sequence). V lost 7 bases, J lost 2 bases, and 9 bases lay in between.

About this clonotype itself: Possible read error: a much larger clone is one base away. The chain is built from TRBV7-2 and TRBJ2-1; perhaps TRBD2 as D (6 bases). The CDR3 is 17 amino acids. V was pared by 1 base and J by 12 bases, with 25 bases between. Germline V gives CDR1 SGHTA, CDR2 FQGNSA. The CDR3, as DNA: TGTGCCAGCAGCTTAGAGGATGGGCTAACGGGAGACCCGGGGCAGTTCTTC. Translated: CASSLEDGLTGDPGQFF. Drawing the rest from reference TRBV7-2 and TRBJ2-1, the complete variable domain is GAGVSQSPSNKVTEKGKDVELRCDPISGHTALYWYRQSLGQGLEFLIYFQGNSAPDKSGLPSDRFSAERTGGSVSTLTIQRTQQEDSAVYLCASSLEDGLTGDPGQFFGPGTRLTVL.

The J gene is TRBJ2-1, the V gene TRBV28, with 7 bases that match TRBD1. Germline CDR1 and CDR2: MDHEN and SYDVKM. The CDR3 has 13 amino acids. With V trimmed by 5 bases and J by 9 bases, 7 bases remained unmatched. In nucleotides, the CDR3 is TGTGCCAGCAGTAAGACAGGGTGGGGTGAGCAGTTCTTC. Protein product: CASSKTGWGEQFF.

This sequence joins TRBV18 and TRBJ1-2; D is undetermined. The CDR3 runs 14 residues. Germline V gene sequence: CDR1 KGHSH, CDR2 LQKENI. Between the trimmed V and J ends, which lost 1 base and 8 bases, there was a span of 14 bases. The CDR3 loop reads CASSPRTGRFGYTF. The CDR3 nucleotides read TGTGCCAGCTCACCACGAACGGGTCGATTCGGCTACACCTTC.

This clonotype has at least ten counts. This chain links TRBV19 with TRBJ1-1; D unresolved. Trimming took off 4 bases at V and 1 base at J, with 10 bases between the two ends. Germline CDR1 and CDR2: LNHDA and SQIVND (reference sequence). This CDR3 is built from 14 residues. The CDR3 reads CASSKASKNTEAFF. DNA of the CDR3: TGTGCCAGTAGTAAGGCCTCCAAGAACACTGAAGCTTTCTTT.

This clonotype was seen a few times. The chain employs TRBV12-3 or TRBV12-4 and TRBJ2-5; TRBD2 matches 11 bases. With 8 bases clipped from V and 6 bases from J, the junction kept 14 bases outside the gene matches. The CDR3 consists of 16 residues. This CDR3 reads CASGNVAGGGIKTQYF. CDR3 bases: TGTGCCAGCGGGAACGTAGCGGGAGGGGGGATCAAGACCCAGTACTTC.

This clonotype was counted only a few times. The chain recombines TRBV2 with TRBJ2-2, with D tentatively TRBD1 or TRBD2 (5 bases each). The germline gives CDR1 SNHLY, CDR2 FYNNEI. Trimming pared 7 bases from V and 0 bases from J, leaving 9 bases between. This CDR3 has 14 residues. The CDR3 loop is CASIRGPNTGELFF. The CDR3 DNA sequence: TGTGCCAGCATAAGGGGACCGAACACCGGGGAGCTGTTTTTT.

The V call is TRBV20-1, the J call TRBJ1-1; maybe TRBD1 (5 bases). Germline V lookup: CDR1 DFQATT, CDR2 SNEGSKA (reference sequence). CDR3 length: 13 residues. Trimming shortened V by 6 bases and J by 3 bases, and 14 bases separated the two germline ends. This CDR3 is CSATRVDDTEAFF. CDR3 in DNA: TGCAGTGCAACCAGGGTTGATGACACTGAAGCTTTCTTT.

The chain has TRBV7-2 and TRBJ1-2; 7 bases map to TRBD1. V was clipped by 8 bases and J by 6 bases; unmatched bases: 15. The CDR3 is made up of 15 amino acids. From germline, CDR1 is SGHTA and CDR2 FQGNSA. The CDR3: CASLNRDRRDDGYTF. Written as DNA, the CDR3 is TGTGCCAGCTTGAACCGGGACAGAAGAGATGATGGCTACACCTTC. Full variable domain (rest looked up from reference TRBV7-2 and TRBJ1-2): GAGVSQSPSNKVTEKGKDVELRCDPISGHTALYWYRQSLGQGLEFLIYFQGNSAPDKSGLPSDRFSAERTGGSVSTLTIQRTQQEDSAVYLCASLNRDRRDDGYTFGSGTRLTVV.

The chain recombines TRBV19 with TRBJ2-7, with 8 positions matching TRBD2. The CDR3 runs to 19 residues. Germline-derived CDR1 and CDR2 are LNHDA and SQIVND (reference sequence). The J segment lost 1 base and the V segment lost 8 bases, leaving 22 bases of the junction unmatched. The CDR3 loop is CASGKCGRTSAVRSYEQYF. CDR3 DNA sequence: TGTGCCAGTGGTAAGTGCGGGAGGACCTCGGCAGTGCGGTCCTACGAGCAGTACTTC.

This clonotype was detected only a few times. CDR3 in amino acids: CASSLDRDLYEQYF. Here the CDR3 DNA reads TGCGCCAGCAGCTTGGACAGGGACCTCTACGAGCAGTACTTC. The V and J genes are TRBV5-1 and TRBJ2-7; tentatively, D is TRBD1 (6 bases). V lost 0 bases to trimming and J lost 3 bases, with 10 bases between them. CDR3 size: 14 residues. CDR1 and CDR2 (germline): SGHRS, YFSETQ.

The CDR3 DNA sequence: TGTGCCAGCACATTGAGGGGGAGAGAGACCCAGTACTTC. It yields the protein CASTLRGRETQYF. V is TRBV12-3 or TRBV12-4 and J is TRBJ2-5; a weak D match, TRBD1 (6 bases). The CDR3 extends over 13 amino acids. Between the trimmed V and J ends, which lost 7 bases and 4 bases, there was a span of 13 bases.

This clonotype was counted ten times or more. The chain is built from TRBV18 and TRBJ2-1; D is unclear. Trimming took off 3 bases at V and 6 bases at J, with 6 bases between the two ends. Germline CDR1 is KGHSH and CDR2 is LQKENI. The CDR3 contains 12 residues. CDR3 in amino acids: CASSPVGNEQFF. As DNA, the CDR3 is TGTGCCAGCTCACCTGTCGGCAATGAGCAGTTCTTC. Full variable domain (remainder filled in from reference TRBV18 and TRBJ2-1): NAGVMQNPRHLVRRRGQEARLRCSPMKGHSHVYWYRQLPEEGLKFMVYLQKENIIDESGMPKERFSAEFPKEGPSILRIQQVVRGDSAAYFCASSPVGNEQFFGPGTRLTVL.

This clonotype was observed at least ten times. The chain has TRBV10-1 and TRBJ2-1; 14 nucleotides match TRBD2. CDR1 WNHNN and CDR2 SYGVQD come from the germline V gene (reference sequence). The CDR3 consists of 13 residues. Trimming at V came to 11 bases and at J to 3 bases, leaving 0 bases not matched to a gene. The CDR3 loop reads CAGTSGSYNEQFF. The CDR3 nucleotides read TGCGCCGGGACTAGCGGGAGCTACAATGAGCAGTTCTTC.

This clonotype was detected only a few times. V and J are TRBV7-4 and TRBJ1-2; D not resolved. This CDR3 comprises 14 residues. In germline, CDR1 is SGHVT, CDR2 SQSDAQ. The V end lost 3 bases, the J end lost 6 bases, and 14 bases lay between the germline ends. DNA for the CDR3: TGTGCCAGCAGCTTCTACACCTACATCAATGGCTACACCTTC. Its protein product is CASSFYTYINGYTF.

This clonotype was seen many times. Here the CDR3 reads CASSVWTGGTENTEAFF. Written as DNA, the CDR3 is TGTGCCAGCAGCGTCTGGACAGGGGGAACCGAGAACACTGAAGCTTTCTTT. The rearrangement links TRBV7-9 to TRBJ1-1; 10 bases line up with TRBD1. V gave up 5 bases and J gave up 1 base; unmatched junction bases: 10. The CDR3 extends over 17 amino acids. Germline CDR1 reads SEHNR; CDR2 reads FQNEAQ (reference sequence).

This clonotype was counted many times. The CDR3 DNA reads as TGTGCCAGCAGCTTGGACAGCCCGCCGAGGCCTGAAGCTTTCTTT. Translated, it gives CASSLDSPPRPEAFF. This sequence joins TRBV7-8 and TRBJ1-1; D might be TRBD1 (6 bases). CDR1 is SGHVS, CDR2 FQNEAQ, per germline. The CDR3 length is 15 residues. V dropped 3 bases and J dropped 6 bases, with 17 bases sitting between them.

This clonotype has ten or more counts. The chain is built from TRBV6-2 or TRBV6-3 and TRBJ1-5; D uncertain. The CDR3 is made up of 15 amino acids. V was trimmed by 5 bases and J by 1 base, leaving 12 bases between them. CDR1 MNHEY and CDR2 SVGEGT come from the germline V gene. The CDR3 DNA sequence: TGTGCCAGCAGTGGGGTCGTCCAGAGCAATCAGCCCCAGCATTTT. Its protein product is CASSGVVQSNQPQHF.

The chain carries TRBV5-4 and TRBJ2-1; D gene ambiguous. Germline V lookup: CDR1 SGHNT, CDR2 YYREEE (reference sequence). This CDR3 contains 12 residues. V was pared by 3 bases and J by 9 bases, with 10 bases between. Here the CDR3 reads CASSSIDSEQFF. CDR3 sequence (DNA): TGTGCCAGCAGCTCGATCGACTCTGAGCAGTTCTTC.

Ten or more counts support this clonotype. The chain is built from TRBV7-2 and TRBJ1-6; TRBD1 matches at 9 bases. The CDR3 totals 18 residues. The J segment lost 8 bases and the V segment lost 0 bases, leaving 11 bases of the junction unmatched. CDR1 and CDR2 from the germline V gene are SGHTA and FQGNSA. The CDR3 loop reads CASSLAGVQQGAHSPLHF. CDR3 bases: TGTGCCAGCAGCTTAGCTGGTGTACAACAGGGGGCGCATTCACCCCTCCACTTT.

This clonotype was counted at least ten times. J is TRBJ2-1 and V is TRBV7-2; 9 positions match TRBD2. CDR1 SGHTA and CDR2 FQGNSA come from the germline V gene. Losses at the gene ends were 1 base for V and 4 bases for J; bases not matched to a gene: 5. The CDR3 has 16 residues. The CDR3 loop reads CASSLVSGSAYNEQFF. The CDR3 DNA reads as TGTGCCAGCAGCTTAGTTAGCGGGAGCGCTTACAATGAGCAGTTCTTC. The whole variable domain, filled in from reference TRBV7-2 and TRBJ2-1, reads GAGVSQSPSNKVTEKGKDVELRCDPISGHTALYWYRQSLGQGLEFLIYFQGNSAPDKSGLPSDRFSAERTGGSVSTLTIQRTQQEDSAVYLCASSLVSGSAYNEQFFGPGTRLTVL.

This clonotype has at least ten counts. The J gene is TRBJ2-2, the V gene TRBV6-2 or TRBV6-3, with 8 positions matching TRBD1. This CDR3 contains 14 residues. Germline lookup yields CDR1 MNHEY and CDR2 SVGEGT. V trimming: 6 bases; J trimming: 7 bases; junction bases outside the gene matches: 7. DNA of the CDR3: TGTGCCAGCAGAAGGACAGGGTTATTCGGGGAGCTGTTTTTT. Residues: CASRRTGLFGELFF.

This clonotype has a count of ten or more. The V and J genes are TRBV6-5 and TRBJ2-7; weak D call: TRBD2 (6 bases). V gave up 2 bases and J gave up 0 bases, with 8 bases separating them. The germline V gene has CDR1 MNHEY and CDR2 SVGAGI. There are 14 residues in the CDR3. CDR3 sequence: CASSYGRYSYEQYF. The DNA of the CDR3 is TGTGCCAGCAGTTACGGGAGGTACTCCTACGAGCAGTACTTC.

This clonotype was counted many times. This chain uses TRBV27 with TRBJ2-5; TRBD2 matches at 9 bases. The CDR3 sequence is 15 residues long. Trimming removed 5 bases from V and 4 bases from J; junction bases left unmatched: 8. Germline CDR1 is MNHEY and CDR2 is SMNVEV (reference sequence). CDR3 residues: CASSLVAGVGETQYF. The CDR3 DNA sequence: TGTGCCAGCAGTCTTGTAGCGGGAGTAGGAGAGACCCAGTACTTC.

This clonotype came up many times. The chain links TRBV5-1 to TRBJ2-1; 14 bases match TRBD2. Germline V gives CDR1 SGHRS, CDR2 YFSETQ. The junction had 10 bases not matched to a gene; V was cut back by 4 bases and J by 4 bases. CDR3 length: 18 residues. Here the CDR3 reads CASSPGTSGRAVYNEQFF. CDR3 sequence (DNA): TGCGCCAGCAGCCCCGGGACTAGCGGGAGAGCGGTTTACAATGAGCAGTTCTTC.

In its sample, this clonotype was seen a few times. The rearrangement uses TRBV5-6 and TRBJ2-7; no reliable D call. The CDR3 covers 15 residues. V lost 1 base, J lost 0 bases, and 11 bases lay in between. CDR1 is SGHDT, CDR2 YYEEEE, per germline. The CDR3 DNA sequence: TGTGCCAGCAGCTTGACCGGCTGGAGCTCCTACGAGCAGTACTTC. This translates into CASSLTGWSSYEQYF.